This T cell receptor (beta chain) was profiled in a study of T cell repertoires in cytomegalovirus infection. Background on the study: CMV infection together with matching HLA type was indicated by public TCR beta signatures.

In this sample, this clonotype turned up a few times. The target antigen is unknown. The CDR3 has 14 amino acids. The germline V and J ends were trimmed by 6 bases and 2 bases, with 13 bases remaining between them. One entry per CDR3 protein results from TCRdb running MiXCR on the reads. The sample has about 60,000 distinct CDR3 sequences, 25% to 40% seen once. Study results and limitations: Dominating the ex vivo response were HLA-C-restricted CMV-specific TCR beta clonotypes.

This chain joins TRBV12-3 or TRBV12-4 and TRBJ1-1; D call uncertain. This TCR derives from a human donor in good health (CMV status not recorded). Some clones in this sample may be carry-over from other donors' samples. The sequencing sample was made of PBMCs, sequenced either directly or after in vitro stimulation (not recorded which). CDR3 coding DNA: TGTGCCAGCAGACAGCGACTCACTAACACTGAAGCTTTCTTT. This gives the protein CASRQRLTNTEAFF.